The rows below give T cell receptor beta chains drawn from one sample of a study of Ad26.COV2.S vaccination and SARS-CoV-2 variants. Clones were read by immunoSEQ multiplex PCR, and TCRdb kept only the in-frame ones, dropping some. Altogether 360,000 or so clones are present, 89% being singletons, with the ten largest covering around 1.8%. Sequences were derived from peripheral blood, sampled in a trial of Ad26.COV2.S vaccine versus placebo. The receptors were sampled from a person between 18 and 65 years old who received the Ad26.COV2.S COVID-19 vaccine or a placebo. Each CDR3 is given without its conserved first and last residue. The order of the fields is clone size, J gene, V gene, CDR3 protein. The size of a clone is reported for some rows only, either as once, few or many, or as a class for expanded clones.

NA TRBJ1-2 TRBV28 ASARGAGGYT
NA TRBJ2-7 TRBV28 ASSFRPGQLSYEQY
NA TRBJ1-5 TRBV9 ASSVDRGRNQPQH
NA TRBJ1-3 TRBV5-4 ASSSKTDSGNTIY
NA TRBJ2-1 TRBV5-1 ASSSHGTVLYNEQF
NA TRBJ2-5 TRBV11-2 ASSLISGSETQY
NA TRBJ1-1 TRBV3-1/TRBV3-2 ASSQESGGSGTEAF
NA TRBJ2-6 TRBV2 ASSPLAGGPSGANVLT
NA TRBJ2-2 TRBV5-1 ASSLIPGQGENTGELF
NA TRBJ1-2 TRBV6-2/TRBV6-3 ASSYSGGAGYGYT
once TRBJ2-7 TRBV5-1 ASRSPSGRVYEQY
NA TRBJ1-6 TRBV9 ASSAQMGQINSPLH
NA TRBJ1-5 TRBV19 ASSRSSSNQPQH
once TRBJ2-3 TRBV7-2 ASSLGLAGGTDTQY
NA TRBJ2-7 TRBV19 ASRKGQGAYEQY
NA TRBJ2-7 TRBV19 ASSIRERGYEQY
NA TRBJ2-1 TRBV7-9 ASSLGASGRGHEQF
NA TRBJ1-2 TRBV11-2 ASSVQGGYGYT
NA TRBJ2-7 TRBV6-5 ASRPSQGNEQY
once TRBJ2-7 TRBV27 ASSLSDGTYEQY
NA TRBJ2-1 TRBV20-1 SARVGLEQF
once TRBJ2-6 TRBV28 ASSLGPYGANVLT
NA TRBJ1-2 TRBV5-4 ASSSGGRSNYGYT
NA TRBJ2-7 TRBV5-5 ASSLPLAGGTYEQY